The 9 T cell receptor beta chains in this list originate from one sample, sequenced in a study of patients and donors after allogeneic stem cell transplantation. TCRdb passed the RT-PCR reads through MiXCR, listing each CDR3 protein once. Among some 880,000 distinct CDR3 sequences listed, about a sixth were seen once. Input material: blood, either unsorted or a sorted T cell fraction (not recorded which). Every receptor here comes from a human donor who was either an allogeneic HSCT recipient or a stem cell or donor lymphocyte infusion donor (not recorded which). It is not recorded whose cells these are; they may come from a transplant donor.

The chain has TRBV7-9 and TRBJ1-4; TRBD1 is a possible D gene (6 bases). Germline V gene data show CDR1 as SEHNR and CDR2 as FQNEAQ (reference sequence). The CDR3 is 15 residues long. The V and J ends lost 4 bases and 4 bases respectively, with 13 bases between them. Here the CDR3 reads CASSSTDSLNEKLFF. CDR3 bases: TGTGCCAGCAGCTCCACGGACAGCCTTAATGAAAAACTGTTTTTT. The full variable domain, completed using reference TRBV7-9 and TRBJ1-4, is DTGVSQNPRHKITKRGQNVTFRCDPISEHNRLYWYRQTLGQGPEFLTYFQNEAQLEKSRLLSDRFSAERPKGSFSTLEIQRTEQGDSAMYLCASSSTDSLNEKLFFGSGTQLSVL.

This clonotype was detected many times. V gene TRBV5-1 combines with J gene TRBJ2-2, with D tentatively TRBD1 (6 bases). Germline CDR1 reads SGHRS; CDR2 reads YFSETQ. Trimming pared 4 bases from V and 2 bases from J, leaving 9 bases between. The CDR3 runs to 14 residues. CDR3 sequence: CASSQGHNTGELFF. CDR3 coding DNA: TGCGCCAGCAGCCAGGGACATAACACCGGGGAGCTGTTTTTT.

The chain is built from TRBV6-2 or TRBV6-3 and TRBJ1-6, with a tentative D call TRBD1 (5 bases). V lost 4 bases and J lost 10, with 14 bases in between. The CDR3 is 14 residues long. Germline loops: CDR1 MNHEY, CDR2 SVGEGT. CDR3 sequence (DNA): TGTGCCAGCAGTTTCTCCAACAGGTTGTCACCCCTCCACTTT. This translates into CASSFSNRLSPLHF.

The chain carries TRBV6-1 and TRBJ2-2; tentative D call: TRBD1 (6 bases). In germline, CDR1 is MNHNS, CDR2 SASEGT. Deletions cut 5 bases from V and 2 bases from J, with 15 bases between. The CDR3 sequence is 16 residues long. The CDR3 DNA sequence: TGTGCCAGCAGTCCCCCGACAGGACCTAACACCGGGGAGCTGTTTTTT. This gives the protein CASSPPTGPNTGELFF.

The J gene is TRBJ2-1, the V gene TRBV3-1; D remains ambiguous. Trimming removed 6 bases from V and 0 bases from J, with 18 bases in between. The length of the CDR3 is 17 residues. Germline CDR1 reads LGHDT; CDR2 reads YNNKEL (reference sequence). CDR3 amino acids: CASSRRQPASSYNEQFF. For the CDR3, the DNA is TGTGCCAGCAGTCGAAGGCAACCCGCAAGCTCCTACAATGAGCAGTTCTTC.

This clonotype has only a few counts. J is TRBJ1-2 and V is TRBV12-3 or TRBV12-4; no definite D call. The CDR3 covers 15 residues. V gave up 3 bases and J gave up 4 bases, with 15 bases separating them. CDR3 nucleotide sequence: TGTGCCAGCAGTTTCTTGCCCCACGAAGTCTATGGCTACACCTTC. It is translated as CASSFLPHEVYGYTF.

The rearrangement uses TRBV20-1 and TRBJ2-1; weak D call: TRBD1 (6 bases). Trimming took off 6 bases at V and 7 bases at J, with 16 bases between the two ends. CDR1 is DFQATT, CDR2 SNEGSKA, per germline (reference sequence). The CDR3 has 13 amino acids. CDR3 bases: TGCAGTGCGACAAACAGGGAGAAGAATGAGCAGTTCTTC. Its translation: CSATNREKNEQFF.

This clonotype was seen a handful of times. The J gene is TRBJ1-5, the V gene TRBV28; no clear D. Germline V gene lookup returns CDR1 MDHEN and CDR2 SYDVKM. CDR3 length: 12 amino acids. V lost 5 bases and J 7 bases, leaving 9 bases between the germline ends. The CDR3 DNA is TGTGCCAGCAGTGGTTATGGACAGCCCCAGCATTTT. Amino acids: CASSGYGQPQHF. Together with reference TRBV28 and TRBJ1-5, the CDR3 gives the full variable domain: DVKVTQSSRYLVKRTGEKVFLECVQDMDHENMFWYRQDPGLGLRLIYFSYDVKMKEKGDIPEGYSVSREKKERFSLILESASTNQTSMYLCASSGYGQPQHFGDGTRLSIL.

The genes are TRBV12-3 or TRBV12-4 and TRBJ2-7; 14 nucleotides line up with TRBD2. The trim removed 6 bases at V and 4 bases at J, leaving 2 bases unmatched. This CDR3 spans 14 amino acids. The CDR3 sequence is CASRRLAGGYEQYF. For the CDR3, the DNA is TGTGCCAGCAGAAGACTAGCGGGGGGGTACGAGCAGTACTTC.